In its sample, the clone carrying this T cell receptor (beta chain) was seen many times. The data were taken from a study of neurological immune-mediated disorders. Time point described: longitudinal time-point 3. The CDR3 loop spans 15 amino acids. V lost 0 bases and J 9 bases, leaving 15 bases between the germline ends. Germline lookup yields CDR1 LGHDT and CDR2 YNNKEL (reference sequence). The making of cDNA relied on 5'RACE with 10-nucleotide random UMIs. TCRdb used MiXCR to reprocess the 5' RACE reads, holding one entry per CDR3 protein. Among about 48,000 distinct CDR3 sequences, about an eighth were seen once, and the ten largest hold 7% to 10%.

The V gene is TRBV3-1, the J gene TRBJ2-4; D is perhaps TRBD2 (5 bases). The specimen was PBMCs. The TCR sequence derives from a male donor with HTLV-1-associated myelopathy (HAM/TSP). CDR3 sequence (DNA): TGTGCCAGCAGCCAAGATTTCGGGAAAGTGGGCATTCAGTACTTC. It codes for CASSQDFGKVGIQYF.